A single sample gave rise to the 25 T cell receptor beta chains below, sequenced in a study of T cells in Graves' hyperthyroidism and ophthalmopathy. RNA transcripts provided the source from which TCR beta CDR3 regions were amplified. When the TCR CDR3 underwent first-round RT-PCR, the HTBI primer set was used. MiXCR, run by TCRdb on the multiplex PCR reads, gives a single entry per CDR3 protein. The table has 350,000 to 500,000 distinct CDR3 sequences, roughly 15% seen once. Sequenced input: blood. The receptors come from a woman in her late teens or twenties with Graves' hyperthyroidism.

This clonotype was counted ten times or more. This chain uses TRBV30 with TRBJ2-7; TRBD2 aligns across 7 bases. Per germline, CDR1 GTSNPN and CDR2 SVGIG (reference sequence). The CDR3 totals 14 residues. The junction had 7 bases not matched to a gene; V was cut back by 2 bases and J by 3 bases. This CDR3 is CAWSLERDLYEQYF. The CDR3 DNA sequence: TGTGCCTGGAGTTTGGAGCGGGACCTCTACGAGCAGTACTTC.

This clonotype has ten or more counts. For the CDR3, the DNA is TGTGCCAGCAGTTTACAGGCGAGTAACACTGAAGCTTTCTTT. Amino acid sequence: CASSLQASNTEAFF. V gene TRBV27 combines with J gene TRBJ1-1; D remains unclear. The CDR3 is made up of 14 amino acids. The germline CDR1 and CDR2 sequences are MNHEY and SMNVEV (reference sequence). Trimming removed 2 bases at V and 2 bases at J, with 9 bases between.

Many counts were recorded for this clonotype. The V and J genes are TRBV7-8 and TRBJ2-7, with a tentative D call TRBD2 (6 bases). The germline V and J ends were trimmed by 2 bases and 2 bases, with 13 bases remaining between them. CDR1 and CDR2 from the germline V gene are SGHVS and FQNEAQ. The CDR3 length is 15 residues. The CDR3 loop reads CASSLRVGSAYEQYF. The CDR3 DNA sequence: TGTGCCAGCAGCTTACGGGTCGGGAGTGCCTACGAGCAGTACTTC.

This clonotype came up many times. The CDR3 is CSAESGTGAYEQYF. In nucleotides, the CDR3 is TGCAGTGCCGAGTCCGGGACAGGCGCCTACGAGCAGTACTTC. V gene TRBV20-1 combines with J gene TRBJ2-7; TRBD1 agrees at 8 bases. From germline, CDR1 is DFQATT and CDR2 SNEGSKA (reference sequence). The CDR3 consists of 14 residues. Trimming removed 6 bases from V and 2 bases from J; junction bases left unmatched: 9.

This clonotype was seen at least ten times. The chain is built from TRBV28 and TRBJ2-1; possible D gene TRBD1, 6 bases. The V end was cut by 1 base, the J end by 1 base, with 8 bases between. This CDR3 comprises 15 residues. Germline-derived CDR1 and CDR2 are MDHEN and SYDVKM. The CDR3 loop reads CASSLSQGSYNEQFF. CDR3 nucleotides: TGTGCCAGCAGTTTATCACAGGGATCCTACAATGAGCAGTTCTTC.

The chain links TRBV6-5 to TRBJ2-5; D unclear. CDR1 and CDR2 from the germline V gene are MNHEY and SVGAGI. Between the trimmed V and J ends, which lost 3 bases and 5 bases, there was a span of 22 bases. CDR3 length: 17 amino acids. CDR3 nucleotide sequence: TGTGCCAGCAGTTATGAGCACGGGCCATACATTGCGGAGACCCAGTACTTC. Encoded protein: CASSYEHGPYIAETQYF.

This clonotype was detected only a few times. The rearrangement uses TRBV20-1 and TRBJ2-7; D gene unclear. Trimming shortened V by 5 bases and J by 2 bases, and 16 bases separated the two germline ends. Germline lookup yields CDR1 DFQATT and CDR2 SNEGSKA (reference sequence). The CDR3 is made up of 14 amino acids. The CDR3 bases are TGCAGTGCTCCCCGAACCCGGACGGCCTACGAGCAGTACTTC. This sequence encodes CSAPRTRTAYEQYF.

In this sample, this clonotype turned up many times. The chain links TRBV11-2 to TRBJ1-2; D unclear. The CDR3 is 14 residues long. Trimming stripped 3 bases from V and 2 bases from J, with 10 bases between. Germline V CDR1 and CDR2: SGHAT, FQNNGV. The CDR3 protein is CASSLSQLNYGYTF. The CDR3, as DNA: TGTGCCAGCAGCTTGTCGCAGTTAAACTATGGCTACACCTTC.

This sequence joins TRBV7-9 and TRBJ2-3, with a tentative D call TRBD2 (6 bases). Trimming took 1 base from V and 2 from J, leaving 13 bases between them. Looked up from germline, CDR1 is SEHNR and CDR2 is FQNEAQ (reference sequence). CDR3 length: 16 amino acids. The CDR3 is CASSLDGSGPTDTQYF. CDR3 bases: TGTGCCAGCAGCTTAGATGGTAGCGGCCCCACAGATACGCAGTATTTT.

This clonotype came up many times. V is TRBV28 and J is TRBJ1-6; possibly TRBD1 for D (5 bases). The germline V gene encodes CDR1 MDHEN and CDR2 SYDVKM. The CDR3 is 15 residues long. The V gene lost 6 bases and the J gene lost 7 bases, with 16 bases spanning the gap. This CDR3 is CASSFPGPGNSPLHF. The CDR3 bases are TGTGCCAGCAGCTTCCCGGGGCCGGGGAATTCACCCCTCCACTTT.

The chain couples TRBV3-1 to TRBJ2-2; D possibly corresponds to TRBD1 (5 bases). V dropped 2 bases and J dropped 3 bases, with 28 bases sitting between them. Per germline, CDR1 LGHDT and CDR2 YNNKEL (reference sequence). CDR3 length equals 21 residues. The CDR3 protein is CASSQTPGPVADSTYTGELFF. The CDR3 nucleotides read TGTGCCAGCAGCCAAACTCCGGGCCCCGTCGCCGACAGTACCTACACCGGGGAGCTGTTTTTT.

This clonotype was picked up many times. V is TRBV2 and J is TRBJ2-5, with D possibly being TRBD1 or TRBD2 (5 bases each). Germline V gene sequence: CDR1 SNHLY, CDR2 FYNNEI. CDR3 length: 13 amino acids. V lost 4 bases and J 1 base, leaving 7 bases between the germline ends. The CDR3 DNA is TGTGCCAGCAGTGGGGGGTTCCAAGAGACCCAGTACTTC. Residues: CASSGGFQETQYF.

V gene TRBV9 combines with J gene TRBJ2-5, with D maybe TRBD1 (5 bases). The CDR3 is 15 amino acids. Germline values: CDR1 SGDLS, CDR2 YYNGEE. V gave up 0 bases and J gave up 2 bases, with 11 bases separating them. CDR3 nucleotide sequence: TGTGCCAGCAGCGTAGGGGGCAGCGATCAAGAGACCCAGTACTTC. It translates to CASSVGGSDQETQYF.

This clonotype has ten or more counts. This chain joins TRBV28 and TRBJ2-3, with D tentatively TRBD2 (6 bases). Germline V gene sequence: CDR1 MDHEN, CDR2 SYDVKM. The CDR3 has 15 residues. Trimming shortened V by 7 bases and J by 3 bases, and 17 bases separated the two germline ends. DNA of the CDR3: TGTGCCAGCATTGAAAGCAGAGGGAGGACAGATACGCAGTATTTT. Its translation is CASIESRGRTDTQYF.

This clonotype was seen at least ten times. This sequence joins TRBV28 and TRBJ2-7; 8 nucleotides agree with TRBD1. CDR3 length: 14 residues. Losses at the gene ends were 5 bases for V and 2 bases for J; bases not matched to a gene: 5. From germline, CDR1 is MDHEN and CDR2 SYDVKM. In DNA form, the CDR3 reads TGTGCCAGCAGTCTCCGGGACAGGACCTACGAGCAGTACTTC. The encoded protein is CASSLRDRTYEQYF. Looking up the rest from reference TRBV28 and TRBJ2-7 gives the full variable domain: DVKVTQSSRYLVKRTGEKVFLECVQDMDHENMFWYRQDPGLGLRLIYFSYDVKMKEKGDIPEGYSVSREKKERFSLILESASTNQTSMYLCASSLRDRTYEQYFGPGTRLTVT.

This clonotype was detected a few times. The chain employs TRBV5-1 and TRBJ2-3; 9 nucleotides match TRBD1. V was pared by 0 bases and J by 0 bases, with 2 bases of the junction left unmatched. Per germline, CDR1 SGHRS and CDR2 YFSETQ. This CDR3 has 16 residues. The CDR3 loop reads CASSLVTGGSTDTQYF. Here the CDR3 DNA reads TGCGCCAGCAGCTTGGTCACAGGGGGCAGCACAGATACGCAGTATTTT.

In its sample, this clonotype was seen a few times. This clone may be a read error of a much larger clone one base away. The chain combines TRBV6-1 with TRBJ2-4; 9 bases align to TRBD1. The J segment lost 6 bases and the V segment lost 8 bases, leaving 11 bases of the junction unmatched. The V gene's germline CDR1 is MNHNS and CDR2 SASEGT. This CDR3 contains 15 residues. CDR3: CASGLGQGNGNIQYF. The DNA for the CDR3 is TGTGCCAGCGGACTGGGACAGGGTAACGGAAACATTCAGTACTTC.

This clonotype was detected many times. V usage is TRBV28 and J usage is TRBJ2-1, with 11 bases fitting TRBD2. The V gene's germline CDR1 is MDHEN and CDR2 SYDVKM. The CDR3 contains 15 residues. The V gene end was trimmed by 6 bases and the J gene end by 6 bases; junction bases not matched to a gene: 7. CDR3 nucleotide sequence: TGTGCCAGCAGCCTGGGACTAGCGGAGACCAATGAGCAGTTCTTC. It encodes CASSLGLAETNEQFF.

This clonotype was observed at least ten times. The rearrangement links TRBV7-3 to TRBJ2-1; tentative D call: TRBD2 (6 bases). Trimming pared 0 bases from V and 0 bases from J, leaving 9 bases between. This CDR3 contains 16 residues. Germline CDR1 reads SGHTA; CDR2 reads FQGTGA. CDR3 residues: CASSLTIGSSYNEQFF. The CDR3 bases are TGTGCCAGCAGCTTAACGATCGGGAGCTCCTACAATGAGCAGTTCTTC.

The table lists this clonotype with many counts. V and J are TRBV5-1 and TRBJ1-5; D gene uncertain. Trimming left V 2 bases short and J 2 bases short, with 8 bases between. Germline loops: CDR1 SGHRS, CDR2 YFSETQ. The CDR3 has 14 amino acids. The CDR3 coding sequence is TGCGCCAGCAGCTTTGGGGAGGGCAATCAGCCCCAGCATTTT. Its translation is CASSFGEGNQPQHF.

The chain uses TRBV19 and TRBJ2-7, with D hard to call. Trimming removed 7 bases from V and 3 bases from J, with 16 bases in between. The CDR3 contains 14 residues. Germline assignment: CDR1 LNHDA and CDR2 SQIVND (reference sequence). In DNA, the CDR3 is TGTGCCAGTACCCCGGACCCAATTGACTACGAGCAGTACTTC. Its protein is CASTPDPIDYEQYF.

The rearrangement joins TRBV7-2 to TRBJ2-2; TRBD2 matches at 10 bases. V shed 5 bases, J shed 0 bases, and the junction held 3 bases outside the gene matches. The germline gives CDR1 SGHTA, CDR2 FQGNSA. CDR3 length equals 16 residues. In nucleotides, the CDR3 is TGTGCCAGCAGCCCTCTAGCGGGAGCGAACACCGGGGAGCTGTTTTTT. Its protein product is CASSPLAGANTGELFF.

This clonotype was seen repeatedly, ten times or more. This CDR3 reads CASSLASLAGGQETQYF. CDR3 coding DNA: TGTGCCAGCAGCTTAGCGTCGCTAGCGGGAGGCCAAGAGACCCAGTACTTC. This rearrangement joins TRBV7-2 to TRBJ2-5; 11 nucleotides line up with TRBD2. Germline V gene lookup returns CDR1 SGHTA and CDR2 FQGNSA. The CDR3 consists of 17 residues. V lost 0 bases to trimming and J lost 1 base; unmatched junction nucleotides: 4.

This clonotype was detected a few times. The chain joins TRBV12-3 or TRBV12-4 to TRBJ2-3; either TRBD1 or TRBD2 may supply D (6 bases each). Deletions cut 7 bases from V and 3 bases from J, with 17 bases between. This CDR3 contains 15 residues. Here the CDR3 reads CASTRTGARTDTQYF. CDR3 nucleotides: TGTGCCAGCACGAGGACGGGGGCTCGGACAGATACGCAGTATTTT.

This clonotype was seen repeatedly, ten times or more. CDR3 amino acids: CASSLELAGGFYNEQFF. The CDR3 bases are TGTGCCAGCAGCTTGGAACTAGCGGGAGGCTTCTACAATGAGCAGTTCTTC. The V gene is TRBV5-5, the J gene TRBJ2-1; 12 bases map to TRBD2. Germline assignment: CDR1 SGHKS and CDR2 YYEKEE (reference sequence). The length of the CDR3 is 17 residues. V shed 0 bases and J 3 bases; nucleotides not matched to a gene: 4.